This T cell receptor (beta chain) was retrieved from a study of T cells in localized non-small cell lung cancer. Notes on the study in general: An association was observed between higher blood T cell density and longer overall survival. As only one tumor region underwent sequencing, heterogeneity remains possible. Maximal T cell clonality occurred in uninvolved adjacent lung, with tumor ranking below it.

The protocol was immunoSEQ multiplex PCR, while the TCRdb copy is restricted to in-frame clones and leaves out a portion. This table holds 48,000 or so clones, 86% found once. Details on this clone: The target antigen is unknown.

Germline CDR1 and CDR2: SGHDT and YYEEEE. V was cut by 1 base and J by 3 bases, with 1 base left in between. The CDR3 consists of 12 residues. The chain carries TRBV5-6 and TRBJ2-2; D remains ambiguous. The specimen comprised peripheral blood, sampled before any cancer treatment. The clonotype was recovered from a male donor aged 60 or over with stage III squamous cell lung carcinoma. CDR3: CASSLYTGELFF. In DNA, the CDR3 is TGTGCCAGCAGCTTGTACACCGGGGAGCTGTTTTTT.